This T cell receptor beta chain was recorded in a study of cytomegalovirus exposure and HLA in healthy donors. The CDR3 runs 12 residues. CDR1 and CDR2 (germline): MNHNY, SVGAGI (reference sequence). Trimming removed 2 bases at V and 8 bases at J, with 9 bases between. In the PCR, 60 Vbeta and 13 Jbeta primers were used. Assay used: immunoSEQ multiplex PCR; TCRdb lists only in-frame clones, some missing. The sample includes 120,000 or so clones, over 70% of them seen just once. Findings of the study overall: TCR beta V- and J-gene trimming was later associated with a missense DCLRE1C variant.

This clone occurred a few times. Antigen: not known. The genes are TRBV6-6 and TRBJ1-1; D gene uncertain. The sequencing sample was made of PBMCs. This receptor was obtained from a female donor in good health and CMV-seropositive. The CDR3 protein is CASSYDGPEAFF. In DNA, the CDR3 is TGTGCCAGCAGTTACGATGGCCCCGAAGCTTTCTTT.